This T cell receptor beta chain was recorded in a study of blood T cell repertoires in COVID-19 (TCRdb year 2020). Regarding the research as a whole: The collaborator samples originated in the United States, Italy and Spain and spanned the acute and convalescent phases of COVID-19. The prospective study material was composed of cDNA or gDNA derived from T cells, B-cell-depleted T cells, or PBMCs. Deeply sampled blood TCRbeta repertoires from subjects exposed to, actively infected with, or recovered from COVID-19 were included in the dataset. The repertoires were made available in a free public database intended to serve as a resource for research on the immune response to SARS-CoV-2. Samples were obtained from the ongoing ImmuneRACE study (first 160 participants) and from 950 to 1,500 subjects provided by 6 global collaborators. The sample metadata nearly always contained a de-identified subject ID, COVID-19 status, age in years and sex. HLA class I and class II types, where available, came from metadata supplied by the sample provider rather than from assay-based typing.

TCRbeta CDR3 regions were amplified from genomic DNA by means of the immunoSEQ Assay, a bias-controlled multiplex PCR. For the original study's pipeline: Nucleated cell counts per sample were estimated from amplification of reference gene primers within the assay. Sequence reads were collapsed and filtered to measure the absolute abundance of every unique TCRbeta CDR3 rearrangement. For each sample, productive Simpson clonality was calculated as the square root of Simpson's diversity index across productive rearrangements. The table comes from immuneACCESS by way of TCRdb, which keeps in-frame sequences with V and J called. Part of the clones is missing from these tables; in studies checked, under half for an unresolved V gene and the rest for unknown reasons. V and J calls and clone size come straight from that table; D and trimming were deduced from the DNA. This sample lists over 60,000 clones; more than 80% were detected once. The top ten clones comprise about an eighth of the sample.

In Seattle, one collaborating source enrolled patients while the infection was active and tracked those patients longitudinally over the course of disease. The collaborating institutions used their own protocols to collect whole blood in K2EDTA tubes. Collaborator samples were shipped for TCRbeta analysis as frozen whole blood, isolated PBMCs, or DNA extracted from either sample type. The full study reports these points: The quantity of clinical and demographic metadata differed by source and by participant and was supplied without curation.

Points on this clone: Its recognized antigen is unknown. The limits of the CDR3 on the DNA are not certain, so only TCRdb's listed CDR3 is given.

From the cysteine up to the phenylalanine, the CDR3 has a length of 12 residues. CDR1 and CDR2 are read off the germline V gene (reference sequence) as SEHNR and FQNEAQ. The sequenced material came from peripheral blood. The TCR was taken from a man aged 45-60 years with COVID-19, enrolled during active disease. The chain is encoded by TRBV7-9 joined to TRBJ1-2; the DNA was not compared with TRBD1, the D call given in the table. The CDR3 protein: CASSWGQGAVTF.